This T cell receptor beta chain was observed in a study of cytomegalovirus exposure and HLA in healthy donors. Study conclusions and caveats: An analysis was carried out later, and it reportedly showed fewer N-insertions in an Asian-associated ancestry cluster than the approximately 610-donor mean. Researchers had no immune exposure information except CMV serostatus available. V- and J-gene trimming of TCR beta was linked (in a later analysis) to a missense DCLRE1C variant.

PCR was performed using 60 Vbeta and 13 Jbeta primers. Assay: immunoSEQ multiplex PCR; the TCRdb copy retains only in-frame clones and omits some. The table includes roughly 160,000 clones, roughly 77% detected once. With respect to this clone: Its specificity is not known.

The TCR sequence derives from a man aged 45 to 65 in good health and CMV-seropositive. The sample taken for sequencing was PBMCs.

In DNA, the CDR3 is TGTGCCAGCCTCTCTTCCGGGGTCCCCCTCTCCTATAATTCACCCCTCCACTTT. Protein: CASLSSGVPLSYNSPLHF. V is TRBV6-7 and J is TRBJ1-6; D call uncertain. TRBV6-7 is designated an ORF whose function remains uncertain. V lost 8 bases and J 0 bases, leaving 20 bases between the germline ends. The CDR3 consists of 18 residues.